This T cell receptor beta chain stems from a study of blood T cell repertoires in COVID-19. Overall study context: Samples taken during acute and convalescent COVID-19 were collected in the United States, Italy and Spain. PBMCs, B-cell-depleted T cells, or T cells provided the cDNA or gDNA that made up the material.

Germline CDR1 ENHRY, CDR2 SYGVKD. The CDR3 loop spans 15 amino acids. The V gene lost 6 bases and the J gene lost 5 bases, with 19 bases spanning the gap. In the authors' workflow: By means of reference gene primer amplification, nucleated cell counts were estimated. Clones were sequenced by immunoSEQ multiplex PCR, and TCRdb holds only the in-frame ones, with some missing. The D gene and trimming were derived from the DNA, and the V and J assignments and clone size from that table. The sample has more than 55,000 clones, around 83% seen once. Sample: peripheral blood. The sequence derives from a woman older than 75 with acute or convalescent COVID-19. The gene calls are TRBV10-3 and TRBJ1-2; D possibly corresponds to TRBD1 (6 bases). The CDR3 is CAISLGHTPSYGYTF. The CDR3 nucleotides are TGTGCCATCAGCCTGGGACATACACCCTCATATGGCTACACCTTC.